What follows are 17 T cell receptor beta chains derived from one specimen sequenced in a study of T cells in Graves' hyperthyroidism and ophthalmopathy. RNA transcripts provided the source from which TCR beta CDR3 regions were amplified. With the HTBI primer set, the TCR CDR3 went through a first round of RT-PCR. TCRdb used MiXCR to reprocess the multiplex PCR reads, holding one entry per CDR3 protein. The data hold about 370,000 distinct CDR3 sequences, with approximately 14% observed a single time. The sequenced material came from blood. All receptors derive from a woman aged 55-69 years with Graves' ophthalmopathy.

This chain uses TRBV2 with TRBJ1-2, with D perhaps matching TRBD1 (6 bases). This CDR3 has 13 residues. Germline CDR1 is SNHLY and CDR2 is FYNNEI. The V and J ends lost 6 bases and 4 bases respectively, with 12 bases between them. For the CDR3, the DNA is TGTGCCAGCAGACCGGGACACCTCTATGGCTACACCTTC. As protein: CASRPGHLYGYTF. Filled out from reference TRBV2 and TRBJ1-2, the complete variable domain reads EPEVTQTPSHQVTQMGQEVILRCVPISNHLYFYWYRQILGQKVEFLVSFYNNEISEKSEIFDDQFSVERPDGSNFTLKIRSTKLEDSAMYFCASRPGHLYGYTFGSGTRLTVV.

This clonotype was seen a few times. CDR3 amino acids: CSVGGMKEEGYTF. The DNA of the CDR3 is TGCAGCGTTGGAGGTATGAAAGAGGAGGGCTACACCTTC. The genes are TRBV29-1 and TRBJ1-2; D is ambiguous. Per the germline V gene, CDR1 is SQVTM and CDR2 is ANQGSEA. CDR3 length: 13 amino acids. Trimming cost V 4 bases and J 8 bases, with 17 bases left between them.

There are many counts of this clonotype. The CDR3 DNA reads TGTGCCAGCAGTTACGACGGGGGGACGGGTGAGCAGTTCTTC. Its protein is CASSYDGGTGEQFF. V gene TRBV6-5 combines with J gene TRBJ2-1; 7 bases agree with TRBD2. The CDR3 has 14 amino acids. The trim removed 2 bases at V and 9 bases at J, leaving 7 bases unmatched. CDR1 and CDR2 (germline): MNHEY, SVGAGI.

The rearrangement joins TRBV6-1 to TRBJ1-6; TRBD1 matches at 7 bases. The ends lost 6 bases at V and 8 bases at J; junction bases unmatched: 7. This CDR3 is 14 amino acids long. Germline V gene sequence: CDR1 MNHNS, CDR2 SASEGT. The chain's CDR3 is CASRLTGQDSPLHF. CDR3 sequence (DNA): TGTGCCAGCAGACTGACAGGGCAGGATTCACCCCTCCACTTT.

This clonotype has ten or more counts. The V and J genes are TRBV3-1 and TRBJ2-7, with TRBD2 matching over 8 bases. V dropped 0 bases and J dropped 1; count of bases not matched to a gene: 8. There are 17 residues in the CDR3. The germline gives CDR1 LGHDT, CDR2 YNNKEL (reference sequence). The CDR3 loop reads CASSQDKWVAGSYEQYF. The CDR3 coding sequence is TGTGCCAGCAGCCAAGATAAGTGGGTAGCGGGGTCCTACGAGCAGTACTTC.

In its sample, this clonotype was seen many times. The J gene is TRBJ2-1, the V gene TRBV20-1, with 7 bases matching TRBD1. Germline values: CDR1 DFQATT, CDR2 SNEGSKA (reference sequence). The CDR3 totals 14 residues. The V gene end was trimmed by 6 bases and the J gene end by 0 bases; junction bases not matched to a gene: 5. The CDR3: CSAQDRSSYNEQFF. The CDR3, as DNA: TGCAGTGCGCAGGACAGGAGCTCCTACAATGAGCAGTTCTTC.

CDR3 DNA sequence: TGTGCCAGCAGCTTAGAATACCAGAACAATGAGCAGTTCTTC. Translated: CASSLEYQNNEQFF. The rearrangement links TRBV13 to TRBJ2-1; D gene uncertain. The V end lost 1 base, the J end lost 5 bases, and 9 bases lay between the germline ends. CDR3 length: 14 residues. In germline, CDR1 is PRHDT, CDR2 FYEKMQ (reference sequence).

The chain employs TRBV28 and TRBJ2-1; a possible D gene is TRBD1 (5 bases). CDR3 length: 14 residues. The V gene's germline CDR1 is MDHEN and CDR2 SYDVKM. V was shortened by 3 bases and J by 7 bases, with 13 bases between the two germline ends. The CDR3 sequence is CASSLGQGRNEQFF. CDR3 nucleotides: TGTGCCAGCAGTTTGGGGCAGGGAAGAAATGAGCAGTTCTTC.

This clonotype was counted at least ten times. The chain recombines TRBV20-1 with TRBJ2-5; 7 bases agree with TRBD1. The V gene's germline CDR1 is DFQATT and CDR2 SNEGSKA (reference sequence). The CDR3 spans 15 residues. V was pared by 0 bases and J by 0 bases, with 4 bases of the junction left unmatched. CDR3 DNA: TGCAGTGCTAGAGACGAGACAGGGTACCAAGAGACCCAGTACTTC. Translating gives CSARDETGYQETQYF.

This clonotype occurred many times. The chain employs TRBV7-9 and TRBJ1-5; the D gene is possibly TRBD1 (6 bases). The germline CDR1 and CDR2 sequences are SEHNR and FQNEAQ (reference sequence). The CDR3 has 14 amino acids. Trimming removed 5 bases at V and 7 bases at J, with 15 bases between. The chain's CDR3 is CASSPTGPGQPQHF. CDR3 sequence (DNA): TGTGCCAGCAGCCCGACAGGTCCTGGGCAGCCCCAGCATTTT. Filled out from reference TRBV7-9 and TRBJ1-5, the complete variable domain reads DTGVSQNPRHKITKRGQNVTFRCDPISEHNRLYWYRQTLGQGPEFLTYFQNEAQLEKSRLLSDRFSAERPKGSFSTLEIQRTEQGDSAMYLCASSPTGPGQPQHFGDGTRLSIL.

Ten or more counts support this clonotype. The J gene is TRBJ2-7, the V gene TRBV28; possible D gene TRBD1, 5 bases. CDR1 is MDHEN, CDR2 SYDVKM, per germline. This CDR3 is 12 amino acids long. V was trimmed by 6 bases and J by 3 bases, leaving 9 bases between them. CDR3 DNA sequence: TGTGCCAGCAGCACAGGTGGCTACGAGCAGTACTTC. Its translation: CASSTGGYEQYF.

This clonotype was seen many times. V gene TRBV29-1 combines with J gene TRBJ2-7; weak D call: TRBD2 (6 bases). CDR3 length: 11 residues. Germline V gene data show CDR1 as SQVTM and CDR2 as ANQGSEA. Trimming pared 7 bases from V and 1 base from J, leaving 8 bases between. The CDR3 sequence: CSAGTSYEQYF. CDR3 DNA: TGCAGCGCCGGGACTTCCTACGAGCAGTACTTC.

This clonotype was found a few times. As DNA, the CDR3 is TGTGCCTGGGCGACAGGGCTGGTCACAGATACGCAGTATTTT. Its protein product is CAWATGLVTDTQYF. The V and J genes are TRBV30 and TRBJ2-3; TRBD1 agrees at 7 bases. V trimming: 5 bases; J trimming: 2 bases; junction bases outside the gene matches: 7. The CDR3 covers 14 residues. In germline, CDR1 is GTSNPN, CDR2 SVGIG (reference sequence). Filled out from reference TRBV30 and TRBJ2-3, the complete variable domain reads SQTIHQWPATLVQPVGSPLSLECTVEGTSNPNLYWYRQAAGRGLQLLFYSVGIGQISSEVPQNLSASRPQDRQFILSSKKLLLSDSGFYLCAWATGLVTDTQYFGPGTRLTVL.

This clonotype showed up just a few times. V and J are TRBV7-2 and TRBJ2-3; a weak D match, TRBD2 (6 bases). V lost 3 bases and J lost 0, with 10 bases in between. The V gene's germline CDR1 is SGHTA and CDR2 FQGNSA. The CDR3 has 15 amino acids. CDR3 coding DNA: TGTGCCAGCAGCTTTAGCGGCCTAAGCACAGATACGCAGTATTTT. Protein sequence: CASSFSGLSTDTQYF.

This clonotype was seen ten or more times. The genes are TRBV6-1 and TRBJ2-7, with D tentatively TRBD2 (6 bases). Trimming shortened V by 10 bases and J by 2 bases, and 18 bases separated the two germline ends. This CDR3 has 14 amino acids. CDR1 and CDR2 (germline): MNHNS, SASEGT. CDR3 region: CAISKLADPYEQYF. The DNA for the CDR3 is TGTGCCATCTCCAAATTAGCGGACCCCTACGAGCAGTACTTC.

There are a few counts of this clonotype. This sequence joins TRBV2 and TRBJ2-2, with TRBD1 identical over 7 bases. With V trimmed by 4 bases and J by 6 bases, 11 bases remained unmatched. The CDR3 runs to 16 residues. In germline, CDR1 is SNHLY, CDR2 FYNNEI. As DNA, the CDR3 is TGTGCCAGCAGTGTCCTTCGGACAGGTAGTTCCGGGGAGCTGTTTTTT. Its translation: CASSVLRTGSSGELFF.

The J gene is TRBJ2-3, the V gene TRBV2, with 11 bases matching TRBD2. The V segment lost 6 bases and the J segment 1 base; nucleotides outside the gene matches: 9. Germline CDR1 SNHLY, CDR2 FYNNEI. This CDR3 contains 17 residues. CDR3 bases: TGTGCCAGCAGGGGGGGTAGCGGGAGGGCCGGCACAGATACGCAGTATTTT. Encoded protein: CASRGGSGRAGTDTQYF.